This TCR beta chain was identified in a study of T cells expressing NK-cell markers. Study in general: Cells sorted as CD3+CD56+NKG2C+, CD3+CD56+NKG2C- and CD3+CD56-NKG2C+ T cells supplied the TCR beta repertoires.

Germline lookup yields CDR1 LNHNV and CDR2 YYDKDF (reference sequence). The CDR3 runs 12 residues. TCRdb reprocessed the 5' RACE reads and stores each CDR3 protein as one record, lacking DNA. The sample is made up of around 380,000 distinct CDR3 sequences, and the top ten hold about 10% of it. The TCR sequence derives from a woman between 45 and 65 years old in good health. The chain is built from TRBV15 and TRBJ1-1. What was sequenced was blood T cells: a sorted CD56 or NKG2C T cell subset, CD4+ or CD8+ T cells, or bulk PBMC T cells (not recorded which). CDR3 loop: CATSRDDGRAFF.